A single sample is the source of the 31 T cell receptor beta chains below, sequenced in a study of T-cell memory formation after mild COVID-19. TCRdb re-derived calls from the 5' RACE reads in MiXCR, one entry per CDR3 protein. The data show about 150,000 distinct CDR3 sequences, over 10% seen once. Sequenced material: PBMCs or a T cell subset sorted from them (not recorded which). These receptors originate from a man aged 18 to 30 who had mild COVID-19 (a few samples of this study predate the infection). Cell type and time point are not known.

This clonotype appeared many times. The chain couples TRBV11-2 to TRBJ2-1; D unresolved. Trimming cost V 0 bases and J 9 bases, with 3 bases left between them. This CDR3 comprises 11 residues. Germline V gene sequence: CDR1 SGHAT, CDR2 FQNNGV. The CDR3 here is CASSLDFEQFF. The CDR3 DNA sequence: TGTGCCAGCAGCTTAGACTTTGAGCAGTTCTTC. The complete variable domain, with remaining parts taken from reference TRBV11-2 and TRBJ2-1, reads EAGVAQSPRYKIIEKRQSVAFWCNPISGHATLYWYQQILGQGPKLLIQFQNNGVVDDSQLPKDRFSAERLKGVDSTLKIQPAKLEDSAVYLCASSLDFEQFFGPGTRLTVL.

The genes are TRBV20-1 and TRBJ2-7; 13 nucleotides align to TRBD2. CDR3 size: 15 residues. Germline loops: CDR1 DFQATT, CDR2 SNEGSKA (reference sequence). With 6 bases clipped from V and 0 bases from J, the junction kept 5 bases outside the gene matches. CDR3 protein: CSARTSGGGSYEQYF. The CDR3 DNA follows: TGCAGTGCACGGACTAGCGGGGGAGGCTCCTACGAGCAGTACTTC.

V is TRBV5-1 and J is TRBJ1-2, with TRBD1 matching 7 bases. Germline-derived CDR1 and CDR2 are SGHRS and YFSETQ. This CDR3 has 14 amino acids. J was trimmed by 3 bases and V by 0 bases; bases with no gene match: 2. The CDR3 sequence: CASSLGQGDYGYTF. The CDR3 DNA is TGCGCCAGCAGCTTGGGACAGGGAGACTATGGCTACACCTTC.

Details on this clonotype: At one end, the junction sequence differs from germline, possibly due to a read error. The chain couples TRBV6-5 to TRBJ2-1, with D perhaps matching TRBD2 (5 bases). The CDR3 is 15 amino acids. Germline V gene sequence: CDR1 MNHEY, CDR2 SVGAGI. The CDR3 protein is CASSYSSGYSNGQFF. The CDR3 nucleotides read TGTGCCAGCAGTTACTCTTCGGGATACTCGAATGGGCAGTTCTTC.

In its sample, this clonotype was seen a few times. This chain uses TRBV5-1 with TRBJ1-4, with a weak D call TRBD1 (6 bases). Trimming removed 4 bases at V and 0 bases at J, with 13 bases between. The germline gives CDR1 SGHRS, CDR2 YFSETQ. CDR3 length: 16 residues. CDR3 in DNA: TGCGCCAGCAGCGTTGACAGGTTTTCAACTAATGAAAAACTGTTTTTT. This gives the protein CASSVDRFSTNEKLFF.

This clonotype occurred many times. The CDR3 region is CASSEFDVSYEQYF. DNA of the CDR3: TGTGCCAGCAGTGAGTTCGACGTCTCCTACGAGCAGTACTTC. V gene TRBV6-4 combines with J gene TRBJ2-7; D not resolved. CDR3 length: 14 amino acids. Germline V gene lookup returns CDR1 MRHNA and CDR2 SNTAGT. V lost 3 bases and J lost 0, with 9 bases in between.

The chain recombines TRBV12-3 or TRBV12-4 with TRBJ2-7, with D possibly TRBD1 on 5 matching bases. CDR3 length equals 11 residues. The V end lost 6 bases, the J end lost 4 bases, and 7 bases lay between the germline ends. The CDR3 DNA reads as TGTGCCAGCAGCCGACAGTACGAGCAGTACTTC. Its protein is CASSRQYEQYF.

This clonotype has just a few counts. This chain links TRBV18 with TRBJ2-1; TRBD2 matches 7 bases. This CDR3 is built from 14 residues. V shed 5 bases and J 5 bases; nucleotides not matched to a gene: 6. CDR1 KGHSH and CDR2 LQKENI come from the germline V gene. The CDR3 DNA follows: TGTGCCAGCTCAAGGGCTAGCGGAAACAATGAGCAGTTCTTC. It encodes CASSRASGNNEQFF. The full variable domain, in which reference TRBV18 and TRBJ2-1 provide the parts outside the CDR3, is NAGVMQNPRHLVRRRGQEARLRCSPMKGHSHVYWYRQLPEEGLKFMVYLQKENIIDESGMPKERFSAEFPKEGPSILRIQQVVRGDSAAYFCASSRASGNNEQFFGPGTRLTVL.

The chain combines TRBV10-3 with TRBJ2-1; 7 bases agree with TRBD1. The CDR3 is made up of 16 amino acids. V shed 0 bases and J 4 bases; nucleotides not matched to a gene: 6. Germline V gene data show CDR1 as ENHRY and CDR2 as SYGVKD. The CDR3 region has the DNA TGTGCCATCAGTGAGTCGTGGGACAGTAAGTACAATGAGCAGTTCTTC. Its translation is CAISESWDSKYNEQFF.

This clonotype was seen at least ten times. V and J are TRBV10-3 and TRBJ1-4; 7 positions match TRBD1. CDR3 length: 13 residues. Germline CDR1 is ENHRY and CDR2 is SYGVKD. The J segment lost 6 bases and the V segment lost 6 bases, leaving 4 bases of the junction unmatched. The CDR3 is CAISDREHEKLFF. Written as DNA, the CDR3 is TGTGCCATCAGCGACAGGGAGCATGAAAAACTGTTTTTT.

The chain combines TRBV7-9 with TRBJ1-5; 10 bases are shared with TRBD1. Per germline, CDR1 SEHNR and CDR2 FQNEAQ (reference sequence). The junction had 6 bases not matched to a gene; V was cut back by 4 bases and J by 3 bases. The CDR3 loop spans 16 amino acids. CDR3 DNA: TGTGCCAGCAGCTCCCGGGACAGGGGAGACAATCAGCCCCAGCATTTT. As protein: CASSSRDRGDNQPQHF.

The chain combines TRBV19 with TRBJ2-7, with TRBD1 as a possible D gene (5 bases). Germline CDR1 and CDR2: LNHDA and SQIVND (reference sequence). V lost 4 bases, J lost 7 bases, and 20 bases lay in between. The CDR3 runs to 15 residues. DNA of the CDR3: TGTGCCAGTAGTACAGACCGGACACGGGCGAGGGAGCAGTACTTC. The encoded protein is CASSTDRTRAREQYF.

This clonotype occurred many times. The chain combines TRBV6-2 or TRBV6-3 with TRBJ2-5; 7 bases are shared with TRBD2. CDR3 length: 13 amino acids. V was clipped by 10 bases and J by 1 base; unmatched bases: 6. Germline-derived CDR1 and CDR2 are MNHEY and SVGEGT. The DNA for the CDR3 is TGTGCCACCTTTAGCGGGTTCCAAGAGACCCAGTACTTC. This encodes CATFSGFQETQYF.

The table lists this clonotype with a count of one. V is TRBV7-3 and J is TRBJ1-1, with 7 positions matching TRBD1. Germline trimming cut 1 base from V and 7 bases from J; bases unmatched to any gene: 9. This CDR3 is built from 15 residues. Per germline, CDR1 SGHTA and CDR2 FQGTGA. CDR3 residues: CASSLRPIGQDEAFF. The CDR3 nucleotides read TGTGCCAGCAGCTTAAGGCCTATTGGACAGGATGAAGCTTTCTTT.

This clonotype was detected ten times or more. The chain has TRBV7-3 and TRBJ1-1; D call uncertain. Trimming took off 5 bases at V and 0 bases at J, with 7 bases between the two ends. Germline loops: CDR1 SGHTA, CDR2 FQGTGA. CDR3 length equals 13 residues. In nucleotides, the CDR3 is TGTGCCAGCAGCCCGCACATGAACACTGAAGCTTTCTTT. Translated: CASSPHMNTEAFF.

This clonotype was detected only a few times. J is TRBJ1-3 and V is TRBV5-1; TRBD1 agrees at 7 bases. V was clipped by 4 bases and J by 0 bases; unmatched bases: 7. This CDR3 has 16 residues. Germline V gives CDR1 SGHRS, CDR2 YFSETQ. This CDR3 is CASSSKEGASGNTIYF. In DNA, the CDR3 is TGCGCCAGCAGCAGCAAGGAGGGGGCCTCTGGAAACACCATATATTTT.

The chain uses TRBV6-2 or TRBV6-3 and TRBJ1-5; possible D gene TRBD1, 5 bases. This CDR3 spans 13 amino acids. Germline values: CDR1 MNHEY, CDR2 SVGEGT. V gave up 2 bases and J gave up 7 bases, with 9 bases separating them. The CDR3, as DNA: TGTGCCAGCAGTTACCTGGGGGGACAGCCCCAGCATTTT. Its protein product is CASSYLGGQPQHF.

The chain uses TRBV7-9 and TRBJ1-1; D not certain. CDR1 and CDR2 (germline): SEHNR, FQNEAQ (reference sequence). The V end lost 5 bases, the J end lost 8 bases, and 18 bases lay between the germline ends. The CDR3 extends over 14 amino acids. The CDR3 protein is CASSRGMAVKEAFF. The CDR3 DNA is TGTGCCAGCAGCCGCGGGATGGCGGTTAAAGAAGCTTTCTTT.

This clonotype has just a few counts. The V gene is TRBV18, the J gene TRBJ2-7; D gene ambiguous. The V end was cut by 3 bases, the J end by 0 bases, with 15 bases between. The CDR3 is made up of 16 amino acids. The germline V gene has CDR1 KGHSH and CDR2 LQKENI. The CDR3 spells CASSPIGTNPSYEQYV. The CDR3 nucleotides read TGTGCCAGCTCACCGATCGGAACGAACCCCTCCTACGAGCAGTACGTC.

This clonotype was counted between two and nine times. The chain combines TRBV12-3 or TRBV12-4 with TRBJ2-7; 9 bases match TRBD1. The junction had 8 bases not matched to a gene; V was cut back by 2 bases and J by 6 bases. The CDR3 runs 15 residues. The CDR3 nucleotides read TGTGCCAGCAGTTTATATTCGGGACAGGGAGGCGAGCAGTACTTC. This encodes CASSLYSGQGGEQYF.

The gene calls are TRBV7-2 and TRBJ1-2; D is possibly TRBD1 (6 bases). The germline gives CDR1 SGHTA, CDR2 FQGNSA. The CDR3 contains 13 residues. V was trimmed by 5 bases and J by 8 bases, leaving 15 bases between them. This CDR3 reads CASSPGQPTGYTF. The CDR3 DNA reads TGTGCCAGCAGCCCTGGACAGCCAACGGGCTACACCTTC.

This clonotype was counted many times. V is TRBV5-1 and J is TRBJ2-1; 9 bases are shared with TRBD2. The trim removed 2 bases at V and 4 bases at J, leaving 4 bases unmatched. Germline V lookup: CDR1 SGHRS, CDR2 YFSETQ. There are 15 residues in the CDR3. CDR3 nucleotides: TGCGCCAGCAGCTTTTCTAGCGGGGAATACAATGAGCAGTTCTTC. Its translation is CASSFSSGEYNEQFF.

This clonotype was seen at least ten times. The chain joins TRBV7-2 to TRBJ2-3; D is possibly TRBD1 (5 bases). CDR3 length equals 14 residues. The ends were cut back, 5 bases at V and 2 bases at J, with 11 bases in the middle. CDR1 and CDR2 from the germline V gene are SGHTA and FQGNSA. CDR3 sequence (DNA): TGTGCCAGCAGCATCGCGACAGACACAGATACGCAGTATTTT. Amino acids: CASSIATDTDTQYF.

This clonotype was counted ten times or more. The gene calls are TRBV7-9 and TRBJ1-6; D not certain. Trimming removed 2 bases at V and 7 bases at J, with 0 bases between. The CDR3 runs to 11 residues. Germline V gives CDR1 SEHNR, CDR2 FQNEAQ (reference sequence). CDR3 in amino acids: CASSLNSPLHF. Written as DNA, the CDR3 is TGTGCCAGCAGCTTAAATTCACCCCTCCACTTT.

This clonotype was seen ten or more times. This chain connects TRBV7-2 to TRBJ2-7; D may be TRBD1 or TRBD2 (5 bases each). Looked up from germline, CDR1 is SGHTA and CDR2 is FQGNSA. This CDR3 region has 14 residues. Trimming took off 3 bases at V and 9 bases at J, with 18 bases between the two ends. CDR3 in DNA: TGTGCCAGCAGCTTCGAGAGGGGATTTACGATGCAGTACTTC. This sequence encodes CASSFERGFTMQYF.

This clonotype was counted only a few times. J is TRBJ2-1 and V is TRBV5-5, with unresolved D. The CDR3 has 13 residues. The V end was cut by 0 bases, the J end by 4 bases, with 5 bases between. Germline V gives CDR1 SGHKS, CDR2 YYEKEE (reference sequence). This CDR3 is CASSLDVYNEQFF. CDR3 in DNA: TGTGCCAGCAGCTTGGATGTTTACAATGAGCAGTTCTTC.

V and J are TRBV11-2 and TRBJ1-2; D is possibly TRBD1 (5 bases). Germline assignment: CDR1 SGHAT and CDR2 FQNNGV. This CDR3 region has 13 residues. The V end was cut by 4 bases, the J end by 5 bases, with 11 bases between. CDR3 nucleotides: TGTGCCAGCAGCTCCCCCCAGGGTTATGGCTACACCTTC. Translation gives CASSSPQGYGYTF.

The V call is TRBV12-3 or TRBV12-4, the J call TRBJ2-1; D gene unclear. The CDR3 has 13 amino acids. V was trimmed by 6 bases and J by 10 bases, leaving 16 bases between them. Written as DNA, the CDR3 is TGTGCCAGCAGCTCCTCGAATCGCCGGGAGCAGTTCTTC. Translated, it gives CASSSSNRREQFF.

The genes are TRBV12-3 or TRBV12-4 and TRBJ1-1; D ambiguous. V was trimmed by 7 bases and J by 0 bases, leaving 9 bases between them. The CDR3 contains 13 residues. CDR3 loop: CASTMYLNTEAFF. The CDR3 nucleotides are TGTGCCAGCACCATGTACTTGAACACTGAAGCTTTCTTT.

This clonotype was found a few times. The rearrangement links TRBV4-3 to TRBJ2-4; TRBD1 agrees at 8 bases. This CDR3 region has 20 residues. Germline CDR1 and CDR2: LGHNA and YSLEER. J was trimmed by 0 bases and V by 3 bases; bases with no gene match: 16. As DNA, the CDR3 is TGCGCCAGCAGCCAGGTCATCGGACAGGGAGTCCTTCTAGCCAAAAACATTCAGTACTTC. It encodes CASSQVIGQGVLLAKNIQYF.

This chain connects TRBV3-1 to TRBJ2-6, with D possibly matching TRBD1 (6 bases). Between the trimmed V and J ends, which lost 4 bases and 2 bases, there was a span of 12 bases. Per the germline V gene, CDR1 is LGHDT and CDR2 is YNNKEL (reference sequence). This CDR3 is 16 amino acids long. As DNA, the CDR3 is TGTGCCAGCAGCCGGTTATGGGGGCCTGGGGCCAACGTCCTGACTTTC. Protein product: CASSRLWGPGANVLTF.